The sequence of this TCR beta chain was determined in a study of blood T cell repertoires in COVID-19. Methods used by the authors: Reference gene primer amplification gave nucleated cell count estimates. Data came from immunoSEQ multiplex PCR; TCRdb stores just in-frame clones and leaves some out. That table supplies the V and J calls and clone size; D and trimming were determined from the DNA. This sample has 100,000 or so clones; 70% to 90% occur once, and the top ten carry approximately 2%. Germline V gene data show CDR1 as LGHNA and CDR2 as YSLEER. V gave up 0 bases and J gave up 1 base; unmatched junction bases: 7. The CDR3 sequence is 17 residues long.

This TCR derives from a man aged 50 to 60 with active COVID-19. The chain carries TRBV4-3 and TRBJ2-5; TRBD2 matches 8 bases. The sequenced sample was peripheral blood. CDR3 DNA: TGCGCCAGCAGCCAAGATATACCGGGGACTAGCCAAGAGACCCAGTACTTC. Translating it yields CASSQDIPGTSQETQYF.